This T cell receptor (beta chain) comes out of a study of blood T cells in healthy people across ages. For the second PCR, which ran for about 6 to 11 cycles, a sample-barcoded 5' primer and a J-beta primer mix were used. TCRdb fed the 5' RACE reads into MiXCR, producing one record per CDR3 protein. The data hold about 620,000 distinct CDR3 sequences, with 52% observed a single time. The CDR3 has 15 amino acids. The V gene's germline CDR1 is ENHRY and CDR2 SYGVKD. The V end lost 4 bases, the J end lost 1 base, and 10 bases lay between the germline ends. This clonotype was obtained from a woman over 75 in good health. Sequencing was done on a sample of blood. V usage is TRBV10-3 and J usage is TRBJ2-2; D is possibly TRBD1 (6 bases). CDR3 amino acids: CAISGTAQNTGELFF. CDR3 coding DNA: TGTGCCATCAGTGGGACAGCCCAGAACACCGGGGAGCTGTTTTTT.